The present T cell receptor beta chain was sequenced within a study of T cell changes during pregnancy in multiple sclerosis. A few counts support this clone. The repertoire was sequenced with immunoSEQ multiplex PCR; TCRdb's copy has only in-frame clones and lacks some. The top ten hold roughly 1.4% of the sample, which has under 70,000 clones, about nine tenths seen once. The CDR3 has 16 amino acids. The junction had 11 bases not matched to a gene; V was cut back by 3 bases and J by 3 bases. The V gene's germline CDR1 is SGDLS and CDR2 YYNGEE. Sequenced material: peripheral blood, taken after pregnancy. This receptor was identified in a female donor in good health, enrolled as a control in a pregnancy study. The chain uses TRBV9 and TRBJ1-2; 7 nucleotides match TRBD1. The CDR3 DNA reads as TGTGCCAGCAGCGCCGACAGGGCCTCATCCGACTATGGCTACACCTTC. Amino acids: CASSADRASSDYGYTF.